This record covers a single TCR beta chain. The record originates from a study of blood T cell repertoires in COVID-19. About the study: There were acute and convalescent COVID-19 samples, and they came from the United States, Italy and Spain. The analysed material was cDNA or gDNA that came from T cells, B-cell-depleted T cells, or PBMCs.

Per the study methods: Reference gene primer amplification yielded estimated nucleated cell counts. Clones were read by immunoSEQ multiplex PCR, and TCRdb kept only the in-frame ones, dropping some. V and J calls and clone size are copied from that table; D and trimming were computed from the DNA. The table has 40,000 to 60,000 clones, around 86% seen once; the top ten hold 2.5% to 3%. Germline V gene lookup returns CDR1 MGHDK and CDR2 SYGVNS. The CDR3 has 17 amino acids. Germline trimming cut 4 bases from V and 4 bases from J; bases unmatched to any gene: 11. Seattle's cohort entered during active infection and was followed longitudinally.

The receptor was derived from a woman over 75 with COVID-19, enrolled during active disease. This chain connects TRBV25-1 to TRBJ1-2; 11 bases align to TRBD1. Input material: peripheral blood. CDR3 nucleotide sequence: TGTGCCAGCAGTGTATACACCCACGGGACAGGGGGCTATGGCTACACCTTC. Its protein product is CASSVYTHGTGGYGYTF.